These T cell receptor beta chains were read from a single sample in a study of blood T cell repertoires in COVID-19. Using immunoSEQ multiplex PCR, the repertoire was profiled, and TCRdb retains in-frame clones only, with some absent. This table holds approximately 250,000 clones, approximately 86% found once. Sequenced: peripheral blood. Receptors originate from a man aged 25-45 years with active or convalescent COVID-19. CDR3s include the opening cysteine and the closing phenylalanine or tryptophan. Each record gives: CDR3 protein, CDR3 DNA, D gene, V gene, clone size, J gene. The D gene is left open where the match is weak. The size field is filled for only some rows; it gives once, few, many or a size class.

CSASWTGKFF	TGCAGTGCTAGCTGGACAGGGAAGTTCTTC	TRBD1	TRBV20-1	once	TRBJ2-1
CASSLGSSGVNTGELFF	TGCGCCAGCAGCTTGGGGTCCTCAGGGGTGAACACCGGGGAGCTGTTTTTT	NA	TRBV5-1	NA	TRBJ2-2
CAISGGGRANYEQYF	TGTGCCATCAGTGGAGGGGGAAGGGCAAACTACGAGCAGTACTTC	NA	TRBV10-3	NA	TRBJ2-7
CASSLGGRDQPQHF	TGTGCCAGCAGCCTGGGGGGGCGCGATCAGCCCCAGCATTTT	NA	TRBV3-1/TRBV3-2	few	TRBJ1-5
CASSQARGWDQPQHF	TGTGCCAGCAGCCAAGCCCGGGGTTGGGATCAGCCCCAGCATTTT	NA	TRBV3-1/TRBV3-2	NA	TRBJ1-5
CASSVGSSGYEQYF	TGTGCCAGCAGCGTAGGTAGTTCCGGCTACGAGCAGTACTTC	NA	TRBV9	NA	TRBJ2-7
CASSLEQGDNSPLHF	TGCGCCAGCAGCTTGGAACAGGGGGATAATTCACCCCTCCACTTT	TRBD1	TRBV5-1	NA	TRBJ1-6
CASRLPRDRGSNQPQHF	TGTGCCAGCAGATTACCCCGGGACAGGGGTAGCAATCAGCCCCAGCATTTT	TRBD1	TRBV6-4	NA	TRBJ1-5
CASSGGGISYEQYF	TGTGCCAGCAGTGGCGGGGGAATCTCCTACGAGCAGTACTTC	TRBD2	TRBV25-1	few	TRBJ2-7
CASSIEQGFYSNQPQHF	TGTGCCAGTAGTATAGAACAGGGATTTTATAGCAATCAGCCCCAGCATTTT	NA	TRBV19	NA	TRBJ1-5
CASSTTGTGVQETQYF	TGTGCCAGTAGTACTACAGGCACGGGAGTCCAAGAGACCCAGTACTTC	NA	TRBV19	NA	TRBJ2-5
CASSDDPEAQYF	TGCGCCAGCAGCGATGATCCGGAGGCCCAGTACTTC	NA	TRBV5-1	NA	TRBJ2-5
CASRESAINEQFF	TGCGCCAGCAGGGAGTCAGCCATCAATGAGCAGTTCTTC	NA	TRBV10-2	NA	TRBJ2-1
CASSYSSSQETQYF	TGTGCCAGCAGTTACTCGAGTAGCCAAGAGACCCAGTACTTC	NA	TRBV6-6	NA	TRBJ2-5
CASTGGLETQYF	TGTGCCAGCACAGGGGGCTTAGAGACCCAGTACTTC	TRBD1	TRBV6-5	NA	TRBJ2-5
CSVVFGTGVNEQFF	TGCAGCGTTGTCTTCGGGACAGGGGTCAATGAGCAGTTCTTC	TRBD1	TRBV29-1	NA	TRBJ2-1
CASSPDPRIRGETQYF	TGTGCCAGCAGTCCGGACCCCCGTATCCGGGGGGAGACCCAGTACTTC	NA	TRBV27	NA	TRBJ2-5
CATSRAGTSGVRETQYF	TGTGCCACCAGCAGAGCGGGGACTAGCGGAGTTAGAGAGACCCAGTACTTC	TRBD2	TRBV15	NA	TRBJ2-5
CASKGQPVLAALF	TGCGCCAGCAAAGGACAGCCCGTCCTTGCCGCCCTATTT	NA	TRBV23-1	once	TRBJ1-6
CASSRGEPQETQYF	TGCGCCAGCAGCCGAGGAGAGCCTCAAGAGACCCAGTACTTC	NA	TRBV4-1	NA	TRBJ2-5
CASSEDRATEQFF	TGTGCCAGCAGTGAGGACAGGGCCACTGAGCAGTTCTTC	TRBD1	TRBV5-4	NA	TRBJ2-1
CASLLAPYGDTEAFF	TGTGCCAGCTTACTGGCGCCCTACGGAGACACTGAAGCTTTCTTT	NA	TRBV6-5	NA	TRBJ1-1
CAHGGTYNEQFF	TGTGCCCACGGGGGTACCTACAATGAGCAGTTCTTC	NA	TRBV10-3	NA	TRBJ2-1
CASSFHRGTSSYEQYF	TGTGCCAGCAGCTTTCATAGAGGCACTAGCTCCTACGAGCAGTACTTC	NA	TRBV11-2	NA	TRBJ2-7
CASSISDSPLHF	TGTGCCAGTAGTATTTCGGATTCACCCCTCCACTTT	NA	TRBV19	few	TRBJ1-6
CASSPQQETQYF	TGTGCCAGCAGCCCCCAGCAAGAGACCCAGTACTTC	NA	TRBV12-3/TRBV12-4	NA	TRBJ2-5